This TCR beta chain appears in the sequencing data of a study of shared clonotypes between healthy human individuals. Whole-study context: Donors had three CD4 naive, three CD4 memory, two CD8 naive and one CD8 memory plate apiece. Study-level points and caveats: Despite large depth, rarefaction showed incomplete sorted-subset sequencing.

Healthy HIV-negative adults with no recent acute infections or vaccinations were recruited as donors. Each donor was a Caucasian adult residing in Nashville, Tennessee. This clone was observed a few times. Its cognate antigen is unknown. Some clones are missing from TCRdb's copy, which holds only in-frame ones; the method was immunoSEQ multiplex PCR. The sample comprises 650,000 to 700,000 clones, less than 95% of which are singletons, and 30% to 40% rests with the top ten. Between the trimmed V and J ends, which lost 7 bases and 0 bases, there was a span of 0 bases. This CDR3 contains 10 residues. Germline lookup yields CDR1 SNHLY and CDR2 FYNNEI.

The rearrangement joins TRBV2 to TRBJ1-2, with no clear D. This receptor was identified in a man between 18 and 29 years old in good health. Some clones in this sample may be carry-over from other donors' samples. Sequences were obtained from memory CD8+ T cells from PBMCs. As to subset: CD45RO+ cells pooled with CCR7-negative TemRA cells. The CDR3 spells CASTNYGYTF. CDR3 sequence (DNA): TGTGCCAGCACTAACTATGGCTACACCTTC.